The 8 T cell receptor beta chains listed next were all sequenced from one sample in a study of cytomegalovirus exposure and HLA in healthy donors. 60 Vbeta and 13 Jbeta primers were used in PCR. The table came from immunoSEQ multiplex PCR; TCRdb's copy has only in-frame clones and leaves some out. The data show roughly 200,000 clones, 82% seen once. Specimen: PBMCs. The source of these receptors is a woman between 40 and 55 years old in good health and CMV-seronegative.

The CDR3 bases are TGCAGCGCCACCGGGACAGCCCTGGACTCTGGGGCCAACGTCCTGACTTTC. This gives the protein CSATGTALDSGANVLTF. The rearrangement joins TRBV29-1 to TRBJ2-6, with TRBD1 matching 7 bases. In germline, CDR1 is SQVTM, CDR2 ANQGSEA. The CDR3 consists of 17 residues. The V and J ends lost 7 bases and 0 bases, in that order; junction bases with no gene match: 12. Variable domain in full (rest from reference TRBV29-1 and TRBJ2-6): SAVISQKPSRDICQRGTSLTIQCQVDSQVTMMFWYRQQPGQSLTLIATANQGSEATYESGFVIDKFPISRPNLTFSTLTVSNMSPEDSSIYLCSATGTALDSGANVLTFGAGSRLTVL.

The J gene is TRBJ1-3, the V gene TRBV11-3; D not resolved. Germline V CDR1 and CDR2: SGHNT, YENEEA. The V and J ends lost 5 bases and 0 bases respectively, with 11 bases between them. The CDR3 loop spans 15 amino acids. CDR3 DNA: TGTGCCAGCAGCCAGGACGGACTCTCTGGAAACACCATATATTTT. This encodes CASSQDGLSGNTIYF.

Details on this clone: Different DNA sequences within this sample yield the same CDR3. This chain joins TRBV6-1 and TRBJ1-6; D unresolved. V dropped 5 bases and J dropped 7 bases, with 6 bases sitting between them. The CDR3 spans 12 residues. Looked up from germline, CDR1 is MNHNS and CDR2 is SASEGT. CDR3 in DNA: TGTGCCAGCAGTAGAGGGAATTCACCCCTCCACTTT. Residues: CASSRGNSPLHF.

The J gene is TRBJ1-1, the V gene TRBV7-9; 10 bases fit TRBD1. Unmatched junction bases numbered 8, after V lost 3 bases and J lost 10 bases. CDR3 length: 14 amino acids. The germline CDR1 and CDR2 sequences are SEHNR and FQNEAQ (reference sequence). The CDR3, as DNA: TGTGCCAGCAGCTTTGGGACAGGGGCGTCGGGAGCTTTCTTT. Its protein is CASSFGTGASGAFF. Supplemented by reference TRBV7-9 and TRBJ1-1, the full variable domain reads DTGVSQNPRHKITKRGQNVTFRCDPISEHNRLYWYRQTLGQGPEFLTYFQNEAQLEKSRLLSDRFSAERPKGSFSTLEIQRTEQGDSAMYLCASSFGTGASGAFFGQGTRLTVV.

The chain links TRBV7-9 to TRBJ2-3; 7 nucleotides line up with TRBD1. Per germline, CDR1 SEHNR and CDR2 FQNEAQ (reference sequence). This CDR3 is built from 15 residues. Unmatched junction bases numbered 7, after V lost 4 bases and J lost 3 bases. This CDR3 reads CASSYPQGWTDTQYF. The CDR3 nucleotides read TGTGCCAGCAGCTATCCACAGGGGTGGACAGATACGCAGTATTTT. The variable domain in full, completed from reference TRBV7-9 and TRBJ2-3, reads DTGVSQNPRHKITKRGQNVTFRCDPISEHNRLYWYRQTLGQGPEFLTYFQNEAQLEKSRLLSDRFSAERPKGSFSTLEIQRTEQGDSAMYLCASSYPQGWTDTQYFGPGTRLTVL.

The V call is TRBV30, the J call TRBJ1-2; D not certain. Germline CDR1 and CDR2: GTSNPN and SVGIG (reference sequence). CDR3 length equals 14 residues. With 0 bases removed from V and 4 bases from J, the gap between germline ends came to 12 bases. CDR3 sequence: CAWSVLHSSYGYTF. CDR3 sequence (DNA): TGTGCCTGGAGTGTACTACATTCCTCCTATGGCTACACCTTC. Full variable domain (rest looked up from reference TRBV30 and TRBJ1-2): SQTIHQWPATLVQPVGSPLSLECTVEGTSNPNLYWYRQAAGRGLQLLFYSVGIGQISSEVPQNLSASRPQDRQFILSSKKLLLSDSGFYLCAWSVLHSSYGYTFGSGTRLTVV.

This clone came up once. The genes are TRBV6-4 and TRBJ1-1, with a weak D call TRBD1 (6 bases). Trimming took 4 bases from V and 1 from J, leaving 13 bases between them. CDR1 MRHNA and CDR2 SNTAGT come from the germline V gene. This CDR3 comprises 15 residues. This CDR3 is CASSGGGQKNTEAFF. DNA of the CDR3: TGTGCCAGCAGTGGGGGGGGCCAAAAGAACACTGAAGCTTTCTTT.

As to this clone: A read error may account for a junction end that differs from germline. The V gene is TRBV7-9, the J gene TRBJ2-7, with D tentatively TRBD1 (6 bases). This CDR3 contains 13 residues. CDR1 and CDR2 from the germline V gene are SEHNR and FQNEAQ (reference sequence). This CDR3 is CSSSPWDISEQYF. In DNA, the CDR3 is TGTTCCAGCAGCCCTTGGGACATTAGCGAGCAGTACTTC. The entire variable domain, with the rest obtained from reference TRBV7-9 and TRBJ2-7, is as follows: DTGVSQNPRHKITKRGQNVTFRCDPISEHNRLYWYRQTLGQGPEFLTYFQNEAQLEKSRLLSDRFSAERPKGSFSTLEIQRTEQGDSAMYLCSSSPWDISEQYFGPGTRLTVT.